Shown below are 32 T cell receptor beta chains from a single sample sequenced in a study of shared clonotypes between healthy human individuals. TCRdb's copy holds only in-frame clones and misses some; the assay was immunoSEQ multiplex PCR. The repertoire has over 850,000 clones, around 78% of them found once; the top ten carry 0.55% to 0.7%. Specimen: memory CD4+ T cells from PBMCs. This sample's subset: CD45RA-negative fraction. These receptors were taken from a man aged 18 to 30 in good health. Some clones in this sample may be carry-over from other donors' samples.

The CDR3 nucleotides are TGTGCCAGTAGTATTCAGGCCCAGGACGATGGCTACACCTTC. Amino acids: CASSIQAQDDGYTF. The chain recombines TRBV19 with TRBJ1-2; no definite D call. CDR1 and CDR2 from the germline V gene are LNHDA and SQIVND (reference sequence). The CDR3 runs 14 residues. V was pared by 3 bases and J by 6 bases, with 14 bases between.

As regards this clone: Other DNA sequences of this sample code for an identical CDR3. In DNA form, the CDR3 reads TGTGCCAGCAGTTTAGCGGGATCGACCTACGAGCAGTACTTC. Encoded protein: CASSLAGSTYEQYF. This chain connects TRBV27 to TRBJ2-7; D might be TRBD2 (6 bases). This CDR3 contains 14 residues. Germline V gene sequence: CDR1 MNHEY, CDR2 SMNVEV (reference sequence). The V end lost 2 bases, the J end lost 2 bases, and 10 bases lay between the germline ends.

The chain is built from TRBV5-6 and TRBJ2-5; TRBD1 matches at 8 bases. CDR3 length equals 17 residues. The germline V gene encodes CDR1 SGHDT and CDR2 YYEEEE. Trimming removed 2 bases from V and 3 bases from J; junction bases left unmatched: 12. DNA of the CDR3: TGTGCCAGCAGCTTTCCCAGCCCACAGGGGGGAGAAGAGACCCAGTACTTC. Translating gives CASSFPSPQGGEETQYF.

With respect to this clone: This likely stems from a read error, as it lies one base from a far larger clone. The V call is TRBV28, the J call TRBJ1-2; 7 bases map to TRBD1. This CDR3 region has 13 residues. CDR1 MDHEN and CDR2 SYDVKM come from the germline V gene. The CDR3 sequence is CASSPPQGNGYAF. The CDR3 DNA sequence: TGTGCCAGCAGTCCCCCACAGGGGAATGGCTACGCCTTC.

The CDR3 region has the DNA TGTGCCAGCAAACAGGGGCACTACAATGAGCAGTTCTTC. It specifies CASKQGHYNEQFF. The chain is built from TRBV2 and TRBJ2-1, with 7 bases identical to TRBD1. Looked up from germline, CDR1 is SNHLY and CDR2 is FYNNEI. The ends lost 7 bases at V and 3 bases at J; junction bases unmatched: 3. The CDR3 sequence is 13 residues long.

CDR3 sequence reads: CSVVDLTGWRDGYTF. The DNA for the CDR3 is TGCAGCGTTGTGGATTTGACAGGGTGGAGAGATGGCTACACCTTC. The chain employs TRBV29-1 and TRBJ1-2, with 7 bases fitting TRBD1. There are 15 residues in the CDR3. V lost 4 bases to trimming and J lost 6 bases; unmatched junction nucleotides: 14. Germline V CDR1 and CDR2: SQVTM, ANQGSEA.

To note about this clone: Other DNA sequences within the sample encode an identical CDR3. The V call is TRBV18, the J call TRBJ2-7, with 9 bases identical to TRBD2. There are 13 residues in the CDR3. Trimming cost V 6 bases and J 5 bases; bases outside gene matches: 5. Germline V gene lookup returns CDR1 KGHSH and CDR2 LQKENI. CDR3 in amino acids: CASSPGLADEQYF. CDR3 sequence (DNA): TGTGCCAGCTCTCCGGGACTAGCCGACGAGCAGTACTTC.

J is TRBJ2-4 and V is TRBV6-1; D unclear. The CDR3 covers 15 residues. CDR1 and CDR2 (germline): MNHNS, SASEGT. Trimming removed 2 bases from V and 1 base from J, with 9 bases in between. The CDR3: CASSEYSSAKNIQYF. CDR3 bases: TGTGCCAGCAGTGAATATTCGTCGGCCAAAAACATTCAGTACTTC.

The chain has TRBV7-9 and TRBJ1-5; D perhaps matches TRBD1 (6 bases). The CDR3 is 18 amino acids. The V gene's germline CDR1 is SEHNR and CDR2 FQNEAQ (reference sequence). With 2 bases removed from V and 0 bases from J, the gap between germline ends came to 17 bases. The CDR3 reads CASSLPILGQISNQPQHF. CDR3 bases: TGTGCCAGCAGCTTACCGATACTCGGACAGATTAGCAATCAGCCCCAGCATTTT.

The table lists this clone with a few counts. Other DNA sequences from this sample encode an identical CDR3 as well. The J gene is TRBJ1-6, the V gene TRBV19; D perhaps matches TRBD1 (6 bases). V gave up 7 bases and J gave up 0 bases, with 13 bases separating them. The CDR3 totals 16 residues. Germline loops: CDR1 LNHDA, CDR2 SQIVND (reference sequence). The CDR3, as DNA: TGTGCCAGTACAGGTGACAGGAGCTCCTATAATTCACCCCTCCACTTT. Translated: CASTGDRSSYNSPLHF.

The gene calls are TRBV5-5 and TRBJ2-1, with TRBD2 matching 8 bases. CDR1 is SGHKS and CDR2 is YYEKEE in the germline V gene (reference sequence). This CDR3 has 15 residues. J lost 3 bases, V lost 4 bases, and 6 bases had no gene match. CDR3 nucleotide sequence: TGTGCCAGCAGCCTGACTAGCGCTGGCTACAATGAGCAGTTCTTC. Its translation: CASSLTSAGYNEQFF.

To note about this clone: A clone one base away is much larger, so this may be a read error. The sample contains more than one DNA sequence encoding this CDR3. V is TRBV20-1 and J is TRBJ2-7; 9 nucleotides agree with TRBD1. The CDR3 spans 11 residues. Germline lookup yields CDR1 DFQATT and CDR2 SNEGSKA (reference sequence). The CDR3 nucleotides are TGCATCCTGGACAGGGGCCACGAGCAGTACTTC. It is translated as CILDRGHEQYF.

The gene calls are TRBV19 and TRBJ1-1; D may be TRBD1 (6 bases). This CDR3 has 14 amino acids. Germline CDR1 reads LNHDA; CDR2 reads SQIVND (reference sequence). The V end lost 4 bases, the J end lost 4 bases, and 13 bases lay between the germline ends. Here the CDR3 DNA reads TGTGCCAGTAGTACACCCCAGGGGCGCACTGAAGCTTTCTTT. Protein: CASSTPQGRTEAFF.

V usage is TRBV2 and J usage is TRBJ1-5; weak D call: TRBD1 (5 bases). Germline-derived CDR1 and CDR2 are SNHLY and FYNNEI. The CDR3 length is 14 residues. The V and J ends lost 5 bases and 1 base respectively, with 9 bases between them. The CDR3 DNA reads TGTGCCAGCAGTTTCCAGGGAAGCAATCAGCCCCAGCATTTT. This sequence encodes CASSFQGSNQPQHF.

This clone was found a few times. The gene calls are TRBV6-1 and TRBJ1-3; weak D call: TRBD1 (6 bases). Germline assignment: CDR1 MNHNS and CDR2 SASEGT. Trimming shortened V by 4 bases and J by 0 bases, and 13 bases separated the two germline ends. The CDR3 runs to 16 residues. The DNA for the CDR3 is TGTGCCAGCAGTGTGACAGGTCAGAGCTCTGGAAACACCATATATTTT. It translates to CASSVTGQSSGNTIYF.

The V and J genes are TRBV29-1 and TRBJ2-1; TRBD1 agrees at 10 bases. CDR3 length equals 14 residues. CDR1 and CDR2 from the germline V gene are SQVTM and ANQGSEA. V lost 4 bases to trimming and J lost 8 bases; unmatched junction nucleotides: 8. CDR3 sequence (DNA): TGCAGCGTTGGAACCGGGACAGGGGTCGATGAGCAGTTCTTC. This sequence encodes CSVGTGTGVDEQFF.

The rearrangement links TRBV4-3 to TRBJ2-2, with 11 bases that match TRBD2. This CDR3 is built from 17 residues. The ends lost 3 bases at V and 0 bases at J; junction bases unmatched: 3. Germline loops: CDR1 LGHNA, CDR2 YSLEER. The CDR3 DNA sequence: TGCGCCAGCAGCCAGGCGGGACTAGCGGCGAACACCGGGGAGCTGTTTTTT. It specifies CASSQAGLAANTGELFF.

The rearrangement joins TRBV11-3 to TRBJ2-7; D remains unclear. Germline V gene lookup returns CDR1 SGHNT and CDR2 YENEEA. The CDR3 has 14 residues. Deletions cut 1 base from V and 0 bases from J, with 7 bases between. CDR3 protein: CASSLAASSYEQYF. The CDR3 DNA reads TGTGCCAGCAGCTTAGCTGCCAGCTCCTACGAGCAGTACTTC.

Comment on this clone: Possible read error: a much larger clone is one base away. At the DNA level, this CDR3 is encoded by other sequences in the same sample as well. J is TRBJ1-1 and V is TRBV5-1; D unresolved. CDR1 and CDR2 from the germline V gene are SGHRS and YFSETQ. The CDR3 is 15 amino acids. CDR3 nucleotide sequence: TGCGCCAGCAGCTTGGATTCGGCGGGGAACACTGAAGCCTTCTTT. It yields the protein CASSLDSAGNTEAFF.

This clone has only one observation. The V and J genes are TRBV7-3 and TRBJ2-1; either TRBD1 or TRBD2 may fit D (5 bases each). Trimming took 5 bases from V and 6 from J, leaving 17 bases between them. The germline V gene has CDR1 SGHTA and CDR2 FQGTGA. The CDR3 has 15 residues. The CDR3 protein is CASSLRDPRTNEQFF. The CDR3 nucleotides read TGTGCCAGCAGCCTCCGGGACCCGAGGACCAATGAGCAGTTCTTC.

This clone was observed once. The V gene is TRBV6-5, the J gene TRBJ1-6, with 8 bases aligning to TRBD1. The CDR3 has 15 amino acids. The germline CDR1 and CDR2 sequences are MNHEY and SVGAGI. The junction had 8 bases not matched to a gene; V was cut back by 6 bases and J by 7 bases. The CDR3 coding sequence is TGTGCCAGCAGCCGACTTACAGGGGGAAATTCACCCCTCCACTTT. Translation: CASSRLTGGNSPLHF.

This rearrangement joins TRBV5-4 to TRBJ2-7, with D possibly being TRBD1 (5 bases). Germline CDR1 SGHNT, CDR2 YYREEE (reference sequence). Trimming pared 1 base from V and 6 bases from J, leaving 14 bases between. The CDR3 has 14 residues. CDR3 sequence: CASSLKGVRSEQYF. CDR3 bases: TGTGCCAGCAGCTTGAAAGGGGTAAGGAGCGAGCAGTACTTC.

Of note for this clone: A read error may explain this, as a much larger clone is one base away. This sample also contains other DNA sequences that code for the same CDR3. The chain recombines TRBV9 with TRBJ2-3; D unresolved. The V and J ends lost 4 bases and 3 bases respectively, with 3 bases between them. Germline CDR1 and CDR2: SGDLS and YYNGEE. This CDR3 spans 11 amino acids. This CDR3 is CASSTTDTQYF. The CDR3 nucleotides read TGTGCCAGCAGCACAACAGATACGCAGTATTTT.

This rearrangement joins TRBV29-1 to TRBJ2-7, with 7 bases that match TRBD2. V was pared by 5 bases and J by 0 bases, with 7 bases of the junction left unmatched. The CDR3 sequence is 14 residues long. Germline values: CDR1 SQVTM, CDR2 ANQGSEA. The CDR3 here is CSVRRASGSYEQYF. The CDR3, as DNA: TGCAGCGTTCGGAGGGCTAGCGGCTCCTACGAGCAGTACTTC.

The chain has TRBV29-1 and TRBJ1-5; 8 nucleotides line up with TRBD1. CDR1 and CDR2 (germline): SQVTM, ANQGSEA. The CDR3 covers 16 residues. V was clipped by 6 bases and J by 0 bases; unmatched bases: 10. CDR3: CSVPPGTGISNQPQHF. CDR3 bases: TGCAGCGTGCCCCCCGGGACAGGAATTAGCAATCAGCCCCAGCATTTT.

The V and J genes are TRBV6-5 and TRBJ1-2; D gene unclear. The V gene's germline CDR1 is MNHEY and CDR2 SVGAGI. Trimming pared 5 bases from V and 7 bases from J, leaving 20 bases between. There are 15 residues in the CDR3. The CDR3 sequence: CASSRRTGPFTGYTF. For the CDR3, the DNA is TGTGCCAGCAGTAGGAGGACCGGACCCTTCACTGGCTACACCTTC.

This clone is a singleton in its sample. The rearrangement uses TRBV6-1 and TRBJ1-2; tentative D call: TRBD1 (6 bases). Germline loops: CDR1 MNHNS, CDR2 SASEGT. Trimming took 3 bases from V and 6 from J, leaving 11 bases between them. This CDR3 has 13 amino acids. CDR3 DNA: TGTGCCAGCAGTGAGCGGGGGCAGAATGGCTACACCTTC. Residues: CASSERGQNGYTF.

A single count supports this clone. This sequence joins TRBV6-1 and TRBJ2-1, with D unclear. V lost 0 bases and J 0 bases, leaving 3 bases between the germline ends. The CDR3 is 14 amino acids. Germline V CDR1 and CDR2: MNHNS, SASEGT. CDR3 coding DNA: TGTGCCAGCAGTGAAGCTAGCTCCTACAATGAGCAGTTCTTC. Protein product: CASSEASSYNEQFF.

The chain combines TRBV7-2 with TRBJ2-7, with no clear D. CDR1 and CDR2 from the germline V gene are SGHTA and FQGNSA. V was trimmed by 4 bases and J by 1 base, leaving 11 bases between them. The CDR3 sequence is 14 residues long. CDR3 coding DNA: TGTGCCAGCAGCTCGCAATGGGGTTCCTACGAGCAGTACTTC. This encodes CASSSQWGSYEQYF.

The V call is TRBV5-1, the J call TRBJ1-1, with 11 bases identical to TRBD1. Germline trimming cut 0 bases from V and 4 bases from J; bases unmatched to any gene: 11. Germline values: CDR1 SGHRS, CDR2 YFSETQ. CDR3 length: 18 amino acids. CDR3 amino acids: CASSLGGQGVPRGTEAFF. The CDR3 DNA reads TGCGCCAGCAGCTTGGGGGGACAGGGGGTCCCCAGGGGCACTGAAGCTTTCTTT. Drawing the rest from reference TRBV5-1 and TRBJ1-1, the complete variable domain is KAGVTQTPRYLIKTRGQQVTLSCSPISGHRSVSWYQQTPGQGLQFLFEYFSETQRNKGNFPGRFSGRQFSNSRSEMNVSTLELGDSALYLCASSLGGQGVPRGTEAFFGQGTRLTVV.

The chain has TRBV28 and TRBJ1-5; D possibly corresponds to TRBD1 (5 bases). Germline V lookup: CDR1 MDHEN, CDR2 SYDVKM. CDR3 size: 13 residues. V lost 4 bases and J 7 bases, leaving 11 bases between the germline ends. The CDR3 sequence: CASSWAGGQPQHF. DNA of the CDR3: TGTGCCAGCAGTTGGGCGGGGGGGCAGCCCCAGCATTTT.

Concerning this clone itself: This may come from a read error, since a much larger clone is one base off. This chain links TRBV6-1 with TRBJ1-5, with a weak D call TRBD1 (5 bases). Trimming cost V 8 bases and J 1 base, with 9 bases left between them. The CDR3 contains 13 residues. Germline values: CDR1 MNHNS, CDR2 SASEGT. This chain's CDR3 is CASGGDSNQPQHF. DNA for the CDR3: TGTGCCAGCGGGGGGGACAGCAATCAGCCCCAGCATTTT.